This TCR beta chain was captured by sequencing in a study of blood T cell repertoires in COVID-19. Study details: Acute and convalescent COVID-19 specimens originated in the United States, Italy and Spain.

CDR3 length: 13 residues. Germline loops: CDR1 SNHLY, CDR2 FYNNEI. V shed 3 bases and J shed 8 bases, with 10 bases lying between them. Some clones are missing from TCRdb's copy, which holds only in-frame ones; the method was immunoSEQ multiplex PCR. The table lists fewer than 250,000 clones, 83% of them singletons, with more than 5.5% in the top ten. The material sequenced was peripheral blood. The chain links TRBV2 to TRBJ1-4, with a weak D call TRBD1 (5 bases). The source of this sequence is a human donor in a cohort sampled during active COVID-19. The chain's CDR3 is CASSEGGSEKLFF. As DNA, the CDR3 is TGTGCCAGCAGTGAGGGGGGAAGCGAAAAACTGTTTTTT.